This TCR beta chain appears in the sequencing data of a study of OX40 agonist ivuxolimab in advanced cancers. Study at large: From about 20 to 79 years was the age range, with a mean of approximately 58 years, and about 83% were male.

The assay was immunoSEQ multiplex PCR, and TCRdb's table has in-frame clones only and misses some. Among some 83,000 clones, 86% were seen once, and the ten largest hold around 0.79%. V dropped 5 bases and J dropped 6; count of bases not matched to a gene: 3. The CDR3 length is 12 residues. Germline V CDR1 and CDR2: SGHTA, FQGNSA. The sequenced sample was CD4+ or CD8+ T cells sorted from blood, obtained in a trial of the OX40 agonist ivuxolimab. The V and J genes are TRBV7-2 and TRBJ2-7, with TRBD1 matching 8 bases. The sequence derives from an adult with an advanced solid tumor such as melanoma, head and neck, liver or kidney cancer. The CDR3 reads CASSRTGGEQYF. Written as DNA, the CDR3 is TGTGCCAGCAGCCGCACAGGGGGCGAGCAGTACTTC.